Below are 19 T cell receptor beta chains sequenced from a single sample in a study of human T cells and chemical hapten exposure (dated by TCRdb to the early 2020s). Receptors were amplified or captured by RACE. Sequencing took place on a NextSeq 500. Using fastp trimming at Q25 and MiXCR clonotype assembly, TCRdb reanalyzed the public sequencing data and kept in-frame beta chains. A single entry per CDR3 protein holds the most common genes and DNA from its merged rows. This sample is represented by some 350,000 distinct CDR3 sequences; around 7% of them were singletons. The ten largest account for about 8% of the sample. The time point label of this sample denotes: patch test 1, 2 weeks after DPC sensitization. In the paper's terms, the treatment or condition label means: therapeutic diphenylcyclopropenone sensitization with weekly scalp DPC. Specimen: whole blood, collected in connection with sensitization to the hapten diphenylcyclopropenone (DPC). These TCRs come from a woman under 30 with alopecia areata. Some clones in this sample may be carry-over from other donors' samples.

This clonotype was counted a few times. The CDR3 DNA reads TGTGCCAGCAGCTTGAGGGCTGCGGCGGGGGCCAACGTCCTGACTTTC. Translating it yields CASSLRAAAGANVLTF. The J gene is TRBJ2-6, the V gene TRBV11-2; D might be TRBD2 (5 bases). The CDR3 loop spans 16 amino acids. CDR1 SGHAT and CDR2 FQNNGV come from the germline V gene. With 3 bases removed from V and 4 bases from J, the gap between germline ends came to 13 bases.

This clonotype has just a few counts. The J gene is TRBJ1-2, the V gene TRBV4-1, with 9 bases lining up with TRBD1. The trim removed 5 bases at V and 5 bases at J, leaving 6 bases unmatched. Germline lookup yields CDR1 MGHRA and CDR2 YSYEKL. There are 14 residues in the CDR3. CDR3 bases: TGCGCCAGCAGCTCCACGGGGACAGGGTATGGCTACACCTTC. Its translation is CASSSTGTGYGYTF.

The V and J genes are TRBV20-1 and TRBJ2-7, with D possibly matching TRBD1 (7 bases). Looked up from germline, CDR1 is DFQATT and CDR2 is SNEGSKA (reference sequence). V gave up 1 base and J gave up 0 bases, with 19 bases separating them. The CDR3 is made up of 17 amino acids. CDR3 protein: CSARAEGGTATSYEQYF. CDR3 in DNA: TGCAGTGCTAGAGCCGAAGGGGGGACAGCCACCTCCTACGAGCAGTACTTC.

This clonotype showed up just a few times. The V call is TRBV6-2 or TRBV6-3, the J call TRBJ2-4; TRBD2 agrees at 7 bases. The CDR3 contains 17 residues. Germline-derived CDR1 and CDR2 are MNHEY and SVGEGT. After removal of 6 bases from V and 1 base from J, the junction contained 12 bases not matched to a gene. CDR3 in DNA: TGTGCCAGCAGCCAATTCACGGCGGGGGACGCCAAAAACATTCAGTACTTC. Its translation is CASSQFTAGDAKNIQYF.

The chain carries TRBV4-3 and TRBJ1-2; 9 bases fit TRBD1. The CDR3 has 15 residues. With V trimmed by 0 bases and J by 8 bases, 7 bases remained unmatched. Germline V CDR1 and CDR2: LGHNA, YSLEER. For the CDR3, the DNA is TGCGCCAGCAGCCAAGAAGGGGGGACAGGGCAAGGCTACACCTTC. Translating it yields CASSQEGGTGQGYTF.

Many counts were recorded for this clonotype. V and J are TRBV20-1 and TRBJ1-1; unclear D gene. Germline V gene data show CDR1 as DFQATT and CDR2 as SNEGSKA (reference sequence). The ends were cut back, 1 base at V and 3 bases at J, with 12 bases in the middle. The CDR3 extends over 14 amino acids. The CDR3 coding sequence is TGCAGTGCTAGAGGCAAGAATAGCCACACTGAAGCTTTCTTT. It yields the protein CSARGKNSHTEAFF.

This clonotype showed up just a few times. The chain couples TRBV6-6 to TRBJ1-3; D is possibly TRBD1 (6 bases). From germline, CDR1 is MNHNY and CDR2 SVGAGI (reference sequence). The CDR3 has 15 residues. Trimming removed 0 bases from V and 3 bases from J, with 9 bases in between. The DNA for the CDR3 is TGTGCCAGCAGTTACTCGAAGGGGGATGGAAACACCATATATTTT. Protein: CASSYSKGDGNTIYF.

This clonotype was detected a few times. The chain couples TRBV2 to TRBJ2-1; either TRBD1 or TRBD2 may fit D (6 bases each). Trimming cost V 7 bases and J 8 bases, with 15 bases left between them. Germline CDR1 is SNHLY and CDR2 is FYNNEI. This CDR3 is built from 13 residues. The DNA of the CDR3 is TGTGCCAGCACCAGAGGGGGGTGGGATGAGCAGTTCTTC. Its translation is CASTRGGWDEQFF.

CDR3 region: CASTSMGFQYF. CDR3 sequence (DNA): TGTGCCAGCACCTCCATGGGGTTTCAGTACTTC. This chain uses TRBV6-2 or TRBV6-3 with TRBJ2-7; D is unclear. Trimming took 7 bases from V and 10 from J, leaving 14 bases between them. The CDR3 contains 11 residues. CDR1 and CDR2 from the germline V gene are MNHEY and SVGEGT.

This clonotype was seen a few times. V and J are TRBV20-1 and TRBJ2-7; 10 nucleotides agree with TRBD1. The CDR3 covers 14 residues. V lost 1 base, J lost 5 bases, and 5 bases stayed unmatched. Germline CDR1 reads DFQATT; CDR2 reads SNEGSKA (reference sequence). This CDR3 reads CSARGDRGIDEQYF. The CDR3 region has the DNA TGCAGTGCTAGAGGGGACAGGGGAATTGACGAGCAGTACTTC.

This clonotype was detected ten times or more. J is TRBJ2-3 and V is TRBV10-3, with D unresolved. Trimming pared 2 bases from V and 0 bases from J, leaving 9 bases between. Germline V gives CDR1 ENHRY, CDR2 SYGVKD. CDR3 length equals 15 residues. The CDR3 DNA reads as TGTGCCATCAGTGAGGCCGGGTCTAGCACAGATACGCAGTATTTT. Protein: CAISEAGSSTDTQYF.

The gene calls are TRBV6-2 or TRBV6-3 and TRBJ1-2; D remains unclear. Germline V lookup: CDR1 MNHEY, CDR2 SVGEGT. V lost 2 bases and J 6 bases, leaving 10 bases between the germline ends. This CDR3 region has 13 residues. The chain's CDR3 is CASSYQDGDGYTF. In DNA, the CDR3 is TGTGCCAGCAGTTACCAAGACGGAGATGGCTACACCTTC.

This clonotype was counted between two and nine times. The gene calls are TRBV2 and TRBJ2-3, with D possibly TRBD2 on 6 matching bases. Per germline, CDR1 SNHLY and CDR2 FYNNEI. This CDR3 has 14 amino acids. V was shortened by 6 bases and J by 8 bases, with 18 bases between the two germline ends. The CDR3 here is CASRPLFLASTQYF. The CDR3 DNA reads TGTGCCAGCAGGCCGCTCTTCCTAGCGAGTACGCAGTATTTT.

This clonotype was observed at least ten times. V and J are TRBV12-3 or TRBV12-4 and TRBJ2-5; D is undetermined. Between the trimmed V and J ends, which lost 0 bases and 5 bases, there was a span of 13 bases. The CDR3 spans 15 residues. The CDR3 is CASSLATGALETQYF. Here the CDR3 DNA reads TGTGCCAGCAGTTTAGCGACTGGAGCGTTGGAGACCCAGTACTTC.

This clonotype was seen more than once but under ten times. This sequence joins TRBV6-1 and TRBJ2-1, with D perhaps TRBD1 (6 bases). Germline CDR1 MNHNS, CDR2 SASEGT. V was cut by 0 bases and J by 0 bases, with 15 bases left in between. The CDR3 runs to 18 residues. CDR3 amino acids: CASSEALRVGGSYNEQFF. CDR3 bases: TGTGCCAGCAGTGAAGCGCTTCGGGTAGGGGGCTCCTACAATGAGCAGTTCTTC.

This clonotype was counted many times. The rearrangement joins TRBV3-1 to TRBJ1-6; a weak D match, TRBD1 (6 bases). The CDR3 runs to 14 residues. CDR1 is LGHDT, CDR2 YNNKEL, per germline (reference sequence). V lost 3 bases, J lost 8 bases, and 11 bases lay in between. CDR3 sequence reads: CASSHTGWHSPLHF. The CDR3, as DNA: TGTGCCAGCAGCCATACAGGGTGGCATTCACCCCTCCACTTT.

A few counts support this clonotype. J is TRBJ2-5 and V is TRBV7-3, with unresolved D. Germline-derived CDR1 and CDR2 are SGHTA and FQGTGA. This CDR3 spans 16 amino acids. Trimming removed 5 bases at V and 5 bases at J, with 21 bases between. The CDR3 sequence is CASSPWSRSPPETQYF. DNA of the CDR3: TGTGCCAGCAGCCCCTGGTCCAGGAGCCCTCCGGAGACCCAGTACTTC.

CDR3 nucleotides: TGCGCCAGCAGCCAGTCACCCGGCGCTTCTGGGGCCAACGTCCTGACTTTC. It translates to CASSQSPGASGANVLTF. The chain recombines TRBV4-1 with TRBJ2-6; no clear D. The CDR3 loop spans 17 amino acids. In germline, CDR1 is MGHRA, CDR2 YSYEKL. V was shortened by 3 bases and J by 1 base, with 13 bases between the two germline ends.

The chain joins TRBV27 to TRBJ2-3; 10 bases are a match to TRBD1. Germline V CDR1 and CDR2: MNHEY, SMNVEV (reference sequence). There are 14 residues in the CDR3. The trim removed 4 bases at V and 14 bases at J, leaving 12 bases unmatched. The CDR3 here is CASSWAAGQGPGYF. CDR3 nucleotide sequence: TGTGCCAGCAGTTGGGCGGCGGGACAGGGGCCGGGGTATTTT.